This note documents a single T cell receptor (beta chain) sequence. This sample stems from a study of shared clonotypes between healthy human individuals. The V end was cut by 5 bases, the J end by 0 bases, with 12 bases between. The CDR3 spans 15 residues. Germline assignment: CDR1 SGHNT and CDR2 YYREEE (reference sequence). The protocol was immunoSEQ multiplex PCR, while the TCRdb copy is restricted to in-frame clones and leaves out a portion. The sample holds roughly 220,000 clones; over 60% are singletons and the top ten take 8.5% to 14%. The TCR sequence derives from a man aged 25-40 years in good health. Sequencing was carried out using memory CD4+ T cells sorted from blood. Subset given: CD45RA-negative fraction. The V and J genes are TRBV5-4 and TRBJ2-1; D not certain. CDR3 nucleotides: TGTGCCAGCAGTCCTCCCGTGAGCTCCTACAATGAGCAGTTCTTC. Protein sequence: CASSPPVSSYNEQFF.